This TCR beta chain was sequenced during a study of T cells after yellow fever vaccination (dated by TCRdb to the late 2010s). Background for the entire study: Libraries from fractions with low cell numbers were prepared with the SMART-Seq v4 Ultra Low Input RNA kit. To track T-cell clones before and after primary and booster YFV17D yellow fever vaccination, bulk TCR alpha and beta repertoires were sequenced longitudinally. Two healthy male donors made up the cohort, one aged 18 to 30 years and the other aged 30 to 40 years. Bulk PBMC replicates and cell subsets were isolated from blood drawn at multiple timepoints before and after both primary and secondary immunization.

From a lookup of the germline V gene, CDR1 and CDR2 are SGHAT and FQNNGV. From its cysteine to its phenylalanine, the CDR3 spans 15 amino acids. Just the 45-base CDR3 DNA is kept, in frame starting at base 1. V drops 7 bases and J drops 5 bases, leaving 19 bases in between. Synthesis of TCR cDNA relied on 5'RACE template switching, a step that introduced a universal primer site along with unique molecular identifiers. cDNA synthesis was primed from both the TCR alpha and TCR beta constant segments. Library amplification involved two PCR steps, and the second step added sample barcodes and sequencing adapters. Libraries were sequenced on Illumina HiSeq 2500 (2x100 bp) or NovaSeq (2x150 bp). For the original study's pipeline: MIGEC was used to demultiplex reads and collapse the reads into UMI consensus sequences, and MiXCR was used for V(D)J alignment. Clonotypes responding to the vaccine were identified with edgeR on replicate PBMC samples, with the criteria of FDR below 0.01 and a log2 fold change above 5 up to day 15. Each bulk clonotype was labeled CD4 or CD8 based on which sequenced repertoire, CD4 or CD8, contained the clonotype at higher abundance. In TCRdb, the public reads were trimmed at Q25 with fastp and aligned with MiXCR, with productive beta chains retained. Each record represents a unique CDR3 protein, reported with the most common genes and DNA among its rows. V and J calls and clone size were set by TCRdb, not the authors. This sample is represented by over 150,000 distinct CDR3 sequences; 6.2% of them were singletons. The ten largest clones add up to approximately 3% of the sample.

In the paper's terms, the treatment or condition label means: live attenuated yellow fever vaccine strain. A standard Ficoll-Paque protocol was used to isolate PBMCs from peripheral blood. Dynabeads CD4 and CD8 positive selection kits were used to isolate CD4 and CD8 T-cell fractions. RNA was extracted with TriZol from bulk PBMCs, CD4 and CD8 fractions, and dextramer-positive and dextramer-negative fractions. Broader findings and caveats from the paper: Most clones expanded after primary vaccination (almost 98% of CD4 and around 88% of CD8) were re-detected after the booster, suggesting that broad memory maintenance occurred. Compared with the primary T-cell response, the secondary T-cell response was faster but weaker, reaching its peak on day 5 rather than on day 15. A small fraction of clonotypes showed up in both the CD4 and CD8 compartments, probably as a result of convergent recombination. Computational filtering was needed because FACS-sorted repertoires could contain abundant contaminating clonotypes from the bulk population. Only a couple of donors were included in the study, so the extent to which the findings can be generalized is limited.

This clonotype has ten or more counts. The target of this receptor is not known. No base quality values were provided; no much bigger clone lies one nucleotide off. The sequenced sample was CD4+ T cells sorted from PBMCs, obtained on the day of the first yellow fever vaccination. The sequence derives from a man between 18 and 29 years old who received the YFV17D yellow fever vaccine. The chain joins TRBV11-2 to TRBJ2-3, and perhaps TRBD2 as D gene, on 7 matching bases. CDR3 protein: CASNYGGAGGDTQYF. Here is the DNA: TGTGCCAGCAATTATGGGGGGGCTGGCGGAGATACGCAGTATTTT.